This T cell receptor beta chain was observed in a study of cytomegalovirus exposure and HLA in healthy donors. The CDR3 extends over 18 amino acids. Per germline, CDR1 ENHRY and CDR2 SYGVKD. V was cut by 0 bases and J by 13 bases, with 30 bases left in between. Primers: 60 Vbeta forward and 13 Jbeta reverse. Sequencing was performed with immunoSEQ multiplex PCR; in TCRdb, only in-frame clones are kept and a portion is missing. The profile covers 130,000 or so clones, with over 60% appearing a single time and 4.2% taken by the ten largest. In its sample, this clone was seen a few times. The antigen remains undetermined. Study outcomes and limitations: In vitro assays verified that a few CMV-associated chains recognized CMV antigens specifically. Within a later analysis, the majority of CMV-associated TCR beta chains appeared HLA-restricted.

The chain links TRBV10-3 to TRBJ1-2, with a tentative D call TRBD1 (6 bases). The sample comprised PBMCs. The receptor was derived from a male donor in good health and CMV-seropositive. The CDR3 reads CAISESPGEGGLTVGRTF. The CDR3 region has the DNA TGTGCCATCAGTGAGTCCCCGGGGGAGGGGGGCCTCACGGTAGGTCGCACCTTC.